The 26 T cell receptor beta chains reported below all come from one sample, sequenced in a study of blood T cells in healthy people across ages. Through a sample-barcoded 5' primer and a J-beta primer mix, a second PCR was run for roughly 6 to 12 cycles. TCRdb re-called the 5' RACE reads through MiXCR, storing one row per CDR3 protein. Of some 1.4 million distinct CDR3 sequences in the sample, roughly 40% were seen once. Sequencing was done on a sample of blood. These TCRs come from a woman between 18 and 30 years old in good health.

The chain couples TRBV28 to TRBJ2-7, with D possibly being TRBD1 (6 bases). The CDR3 runs to 16 residues. Germline V lookup: CDR1 MDHEN, CDR2 SYDVKM. V lost 7 bases, J lost 2 bases, and 21 bases lay in between. The CDR3: CASKEQGPSGAYEQYF. CDR3 nucleotide sequence: TGTGCCAGCAAGGAACAGGGCCCTTCTGGAGCCTACGAGCAGTACTTC.

This clonotype was seen repeatedly, ten times or more. The rearrangement links TRBV12-3 or TRBV12-4 to TRBJ2-1; D is uncertain. The length of the CDR3 is 14 residues. V lost 3 bases and J 2 bases, leaving 8 bases between the germline ends. CDR3 amino acids: CASSLSSPYNEQFF. For the CDR3, the DNA is TGTGCCAGCAGTTTGTCAAGTCCCTACAATGAGCAGTTCTTC.

This clonotype was observed many times. The chain combines TRBV25-1 with TRBJ1-2, with TRBD1 matching 9 bases. The length of the CDR3 is 14 residues. CDR1 MGHDK and CDR2 SYGVNS come from the germline V gene. J gave up 6 bases and V 2 bases, and 4 bases lay outside the gene matches. The CDR3 loop reads CASSEPDRGNGYTF. In DNA form, the CDR3 reads TGTGCCAGCAGTGAACCCGACAGGGGGAATGGCTACACCTTC.

This clonotype was detected only a few times. J is TRBJ1-1 and V is TRBV7-9; D unresolved. The germline V gene encodes CDR1 SEHNR and CDR2 FQNEAQ (reference sequence). The CDR3 has 13 residues. Trimming took 1 base from V and 3 from J, leaving 6 bases between them. CDR3 residues: CASSLDGHTEAFF. As DNA, the CDR3 is TGTGCCAGCAGCTTAGACGGTCACACTGAAGCTTTCTTT.

The chain recombines TRBV20-1 with TRBJ1-1, with a tentative D call TRBD1 (6 bases). The CDR3 is 13 amino acids. V lost 3 bases and J 2 bases, leaving 10 bases between the germline ends. Per germline, CDR1 DFQATT and CDR2 SNEGSKA (reference sequence). This CDR3 reads CSARGHLNTEAFF. Written as DNA, the CDR3 is TGCAGTGCTAGGGGACACCTAAACACTGAAGCTTTCTTT.

The chain employs TRBV5-1 and TRBJ2-7; TRBD1 matches at 11 bases. CDR1 and CDR2 (germline): SGHRS, YFSETQ. CDR3 length: 14 amino acids. Trimming at V came to 3 bases and at J to 5 bases, leaving 4 bases not matched to a gene. CDR3 amino acids: CASSSGQGVHEQYF. CDR3 nucleotide sequence: TGCGCCAGCAGCTCGGGACAGGGGGTCCACGAGCAGTACTTC.

This clonotype was counted between two and nine times. V is TRBV7-8 and J is TRBJ1-5; D is undetermined. Germline loops: CDR1 SGHVS, CDR2 FQNEAQ. Trimming shortened V by 5 bases and J by 6 bases, and 17 bases separated the two germline ends. The CDR3 has 15 amino acids. The CDR3 DNA reads TGTGCCAGCAGCCCTCCAGGCGGGGTCGGTCAGCCCCAGCATTTT. Translation gives CASSPPGGVGQPQHF.

The genes are TRBV20-1 and TRBJ2-7; D is unclear. Germline CDR1 DFQATT, CDR2 SNEGSKA (reference sequence). The CDR3 length is 12 residues. Trimming shortened V by 0 bases and J by 3 bases, and 6 bases separated the two germline ends. CDR3 DNA: TGCAGTGCTAGAGATCCCCTCTACGAGCAGTACTTC. Translated, it gives CSARDPLYEQYF.

The table lists this clonotype with a few counts. This sequence joins TRBV20-1 and TRBJ2-5; no reliable D call. CDR1 and CDR2 (germline): DFQATT, SNEGSKA (reference sequence). With 4 bases removed from V and 1 base from J, the gap between germline ends came to 13 bases. The CDR3 spans 14 residues. In DNA form, the CDR3 reads TGCAGTGCTATAAGGGCCTCCCGCCAAGAGACCCAGTACTTC. The encoded protein is CSAIRASRQETQYF.

This chain uses TRBV4-1 with TRBJ1-2, with no clear D. The CDR3 sequence is 16 residues long. Germline-derived CDR1 and CDR2 are MGHRA and YSYEKL. Between the trimmed V and J ends, which lost 3 bases and 0 bases, there was a span of 14 bases. CDR3 in amino acids: CASSHPSQQSNYGYTF. The CDR3 DNA is TGCGCCAGCAGCCATCCCTCACAACAGTCTAACTATGGCTACACCTTC.

The J gene is TRBJ1-2, the V gene TRBV6-1; TRBD1 is a possible D gene (6 bases). V gave up 5 bases and J gave up 3 bases, with 16 bases separating them. Looked up from germline, CDR1 is MNHNS and CDR2 is SASEGT. The CDR3 spans 15 residues. The CDR3 coding sequence is TGTGCCAGCAGTTTTACTGAGGGGGGTGACTATGGCTACACCTTC. Amino acids: CASSFTEGGDYGYTF.

This clonotype was counted only a few times. V is TRBV20-1 and J is TRBJ1-6; D ambiguous. Between the trimmed V and J ends, which lost 8 bases and 10 bases, there was a span of 21 bases. The CDR3 length is 14 residues. Germline loops: CDR1 DFQATT, CDR2 SNEGSKA (reference sequence). The CDR3 protein is CSLSGETMDSPLHF. The CDR3 bases are TGCAGTCTCAGCGGGGAGACAATGGACTCACCCCTCCACTTT.

The J gene is TRBJ2-3, the V gene TRBV29-1; D is unclear. The CDR3 is made up of 14 amino acids. Trimming removed 7 bases at V and 0 bases at J, with 14 bases between. Germline V gene lookup returns CDR1 SQVTM and CDR2 ANQGSEA. The DNA of the CDR3 is TGCAGCGCTCATCCGGACCCTAGCACAGATACGCAGTATTTT. Its translation is CSAHPDPSTDTQYF.

This clonotype was counted only a few times. The chain combines TRBV10-3 with TRBJ1-6, with 10 positions matching TRBD1. The germline V gene has CDR1 ENHRY and CDR2 SYGVKD. After removal of 4 bases from V and 9 bases from J, the junction contained 3 bases not matched to a gene. The CDR3 has 14 residues. As DNA, the CDR3 is TGTGCCATCAGTGTTGGGACAGGGGTTTCACCCCTCCACTTT. Encoded protein: CAISVGTGVSPLHF.

Notes on this clonotype: At one end, the junction sequence differs from germline, possibly due to a read error. The gene calls are TRBV2 and TRBJ2-4; 8 nucleotides line up with TRBD1. The DNA matches TRBJ2-7 better at its end, which makes the J call doubtful. The CDR3 is made up of 15 amino acids. Germline CDR1 and CDR2: SNHLY and FYNNEI. CDR3 region: CASSRDRISSCEQYF. The CDR3 bases are TGTGCCAGCAGCCGGGACAGGATAAGCTCCTGCGAGCAGTACTTC.

The V and J genes are TRBV7-2 and TRBJ2-5, with 8 bases that match TRBD2. Germline V lookup: CDR1 SGHTA, CDR2 FQGNSA. The J segment lost 5 bases and the V segment lost 2 bases, leaving 13 bases of the junction unmatched. The CDR3 length is 17 residues. CDR3 sequence: CASSLSTSGTSLETQYF. Written as DNA, the CDR3 is TGTGCCAGCAGCTTATCTACTAGCGGAACCTCTTTGGAGACCCAGTACTTC.

The chain recombines TRBV6-5 with TRBJ2-3; D gene ambiguous. This CDR3 has 13 amino acids. The germline V gene has CDR1 MNHEY and CDR2 SVGAGI. V was pared by 5 bases and J by 5 bases, with 11 bases between. The CDR3 here is CASSANPEDTQYF. As DNA, the CDR3 is TGTGCCAGCAGTGCCAACCCCGAAGATACGCAGTATTTT.

V and J are TRBV7-2 and TRBJ2-3; D uncertain. Trimming removed 2 bases at V and 8 bases at J, with 11 bases between. The CDR3 contains 13 residues. Germline V CDR1 and CDR2: SGHTA, FQGNSA. The CDR3 protein is CASSLSQLATQYF. For the CDR3, the DNA is TGTGCCAGCAGCTTATCTCAGTTGGCTACGCAGTATTTT.

The chain couples TRBV28 to TRBJ1-2; TRBD1 matches 7 bases. CDR1 and CDR2 (germline): MDHEN, SYDVKM. The CDR3 covers 16 residues. V was pared by 3 bases and J by 0 bases, with 7 bases of the junction left unmatched. The CDR3 DNA sequence: TGTGCCAGCAGTTTGGGAGGGGGCAAAGCTAACTATGGCTACACCTTC. Its protein is CASSLGGGKANYGYTF.

The chain carries TRBV29-1 and TRBJ1-2; 8 nucleotides match TRBD1. This CDR3 comprises 13 residues. Unmatched junction bases numbered 6, after V lost 6 bases and J lost 3 bases. CDR1 SQVTM and CDR2 ANQGSEA come from the germline V gene. The CDR3 region is CSVDLQGDYGYTF. DNA of the CDR3: TGCAGCGTAGACCTACAGGGGGACTATGGCTACACCTTC.

The chain uses TRBV4-1 and TRBJ2-7, with D possibly TRBD1 on 7 matching bases. V was trimmed by 4 bases and J by 1 base, leaving 14 bases between them. The CDR3 runs to 15 residues. CDR1 is MGHRA, CDR2 YSYEKL, per germline. CDR3 residues: CASSLPGGLSYEQYF. CDR3 sequence (DNA): TGCGCCAGCAGCCTTCCAGGGGGGTTATCCTACGAGCAGTACTTC.

The V call is TRBV2, the J call TRBJ2-1; the match to TRBD2 covers 9 bases. J lost 6 bases, V lost 4 bases, and 10 bases had no gene match. The CDR3 runs 16 residues. Germline values: CDR1 SNHLY, CDR2 FYNNEI. The CDR3 DNA reads as TGTGCCAGCAGTGGGCTGGGGACTAGCCTCGGCAATGAGCAGTTCTTC. It is translated as CASSGLGTSLGNEQFF.

This clonotype appeared a few times. V gene TRBV7-9 combines with J gene TRBJ2-5; D remains ambiguous. Germline V lookup: CDR1 SEHNR, CDR2 FQNEAQ (reference sequence). This CDR3 is built from 15 residues. Trimming pared 5 bases from V and 4 bases from J, leaving 17 bases between. Written as DNA, the CDR3 is TGTGCCAGCAGCACGCGAGATTTGGGTTTAGAGACCCAGTACTTC. The encoded protein is CASSTRDLGLETQYF. The variable domain in full, with the rest retrieved from reference TRBV7-9 and TRBJ2-5, is DTGVSQNPRHKITKRGQNVTFRCDPISEHNRLYWYRQTLGQGPEFLTYFQNEAQLEKSRLLSDRFSAERPKGSFSTLEIQRTEQGDSAMYLCASSTRDLGLETQYFGPGTRLLVL.

The gene calls are TRBV7-2 and TRBJ1-5; TRBD1 aligns across 10 bases. The CDR3 has 16 residues. In germline, CDR1 is SGHTA, CDR2 FQGNSA. The trim removed 5 bases at V and 7 bases at J, leaving 11 bases unmatched. The CDR3 DNA follows: TGTGCCAGCAGCCCCCGTGCCGGGACAGGGGACCAGCCCCAGCATTTT. This translates into CASSPRAGTGDQPQHF.

This clonotype was observed a few times. The chain has TRBV12-3 or TRBV12-4 and TRBJ1-1; D is perhaps TRBD1 (5 bases). The V end was cut by 5 bases, the J end by 8 bases, with 15 bases between. The CDR3 contains 13 residues. The chain's CDR3 is CASSQGSNREAFF. Written as DNA, the CDR3 is TGTGCCAGCAGTCAGGGTTCGAACAGGGAAGCTTTCTTT.

Concerning this clonotype itself: A read error may produce the germline difference seen at one junction end. This chain uses TRBV4-1 with TRBJ2-3, with D uncertain. The CDR3 totals 15 residues. CDR1 MGHRA and CDR2 YSYEKL come from the germline V gene. The CDR3 coding sequence is TGCGCCAGCAGCCAAGATCACGCCAGCACAGATACGCGGTATTTT. This codes for CASSQDHASTDTRYF.